These 3 T cell receptor beta chains came from one sample sequenced in a study of shared clonotypes between healthy human individuals (dated by TCRdb to the early 2020s). Library construction relied on the immunoSEQ multiplex PCR assay. TCRdb obtained this table from immuneACCESS and retained in-frame rearrangements with V and J assigned. These tables miss some clones; where compared with another copy, unresolved V genes account for less than half of the shortfall, and the remainder is unexplained. Across this sample there are 2 million to 3 million clones, with more than 85% seen only once. The ten largest clonotypes hold 0.35% to 0.45% of the sample. The sequenced sample was naive CD4+ T cells from PBMCs. The cell subset or site label, read with the paper, signifies: CD45RA+ positively selected. Receptors originate from a man aged 18 to 29 in good health. Some clones in this sample may be carry-over from other donors' samples.

Comments on this clone: The sample carries other DNA sequences with the same CDR3. V and J are TRBV4-1 and TRBJ2-7; TRBD1 matches 10 bases. Per germline, CDR1 MGHRA and CDR2 YSYEKL. The length of the CDR3 is 16 residues. Unmatched junction bases numbered 5, after V lost 2 bases and J lost 1 base. As DNA, the CDR3 is TGCGCCAGCAGCCAAAAACCGGGACAGGGGTCCTACGAGCAGTACTTC. Translation gives CASSQKPGQGSYEQYF.

As to this clone: Relative to the germline gene, one junction end is altered; a read error may explain this. The chain has TRBV6-4 and TRBJ2-1; D may be TRBD2 (5 bases). This CDR3 region has 11 residues. The V gene's germline CDR1 is MRHNA and CDR2 SNTAGT. Written as DNA, the CDR3 is TGTGCCAGCCGGGGTGACCTAGAGCTGTTCTTC. Encoded protein: CASRGDLELFF.

The rearrangement uses TRBV28 and TRBJ1-5; D unresolved. There are 16 residues in the CDR3. The germline CDR1 and CDR2 sequences are MDHEN and SYDVKM. V dropped 7 bases and J dropped 7 bases, with 23 bases sitting between them. CDR3 in amino acids: CASTRAGLSSEQPQHF. DNA for the CDR3: TGTGCCAGCACCAGAGCCGGCCTCTCCTCCGAACAGCCCCAGCATTTT.